A single sample gave rise to the 22 T cell receptor beta chains below, sequenced in a study of blood T cell repertoires in COVID-19. Clones were read by immunoSEQ multiplex PCR, and TCRdb kept only the in-frame ones, dropping some. The sample has some 150,000 clones; approximately 85% are singletons. Specimen: peripheral blood. The receptor set was obtained from a woman aged 60-70 years with COVID-19, enrolled during active disease.

This clone has a count of ten or more. DNA for the CDR3: TGTGCCAGCAGCTCGGGAGACATTACAGGGGTTGGAGAGACCCAGTACTTC. The encoded protein is CASSSGDITGVGETQYF. The rearrangement joins TRBV11-3 to TRBJ2-5; tentatively, D is TRBD1 (7 bases). The CDR3 is 17 amino acids. CDR1 and CDR2 from the germline V gene are SGHNT and YENEEA. Deletions cut 4 bases from V and 4 bases from J, with 22 bases between.

V is TRBV13 and J is TRBJ2-3; 16 bases agree with TRBD2. CDR1 is PRHDT, CDR2 FYEKMQ, per germline (reference sequence). The CDR3 is made up of 18 amino acids. J gave up 5 bases and V 4 bases, and 9 bases lay outside the gene matches. The CDR3 DNA follows: TGTGCCAGCAGCTCACCGGGACTAGCGGGGGGGCATGGAGATACGCAGTATTTT. This encodes CASSSPGLAGGHGDTQYF. Drawing the rest from reference TRBV13 and TRBJ2-3, the complete variable domain is AAGVIQSPRHLIKEKRETATLKCYPIPRHDTVYWYQQGPGQDPQFLISFYEKMQSDKGSIPDRFSAQQFSDYHSELNMSSLELGDSALYFCASSSPGLAGGHGDTQYFGPGTRLTVL.

This chain links TRBV9 with TRBJ1-4; D gene unclear. CDR3 length: 17 amino acids. The ends were cut back, 4 bases at V and 8 bases at J, with 24 bases in the middle. CDR1 is SGDLS, CDR2 YYNGEE, per germline. DNA of the CDR3: TGTGCCAGCAGCCTGGCCGGGAGGGAACCTCTGGGGGAAAAACTGTTTTTT. Its protein is CASSLAGREPLGEKLFF. Full variable domain (remainder filled in from reference TRBV9 and TRBJ1-4): DSGVTQTPKHLITATGQRVTLRCSPRSGDLSVYWYQQSLDQGLQFLIQYYNGEERAKGNILERFSAQQFPDLHSELNLSSLELGDSALYFCASSLAGREPLGEKLFFGSGTQLSVL.

This chain links TRBV19 with TRBJ1-5; TRBD1 is a possible D gene (6 bases). This CDR3 region has 16 residues. V gave up 3 bases and J gave up 0 bases, with 12 bases separating them. Germline CDR1 LNHDA, CDR2 SQIVND (reference sequence). CDR3 region: CASSISGTLSNQPQHF. CDR3 nucleotides: TGTGCCAGTAGTATTTCAGGGACACTTAGCAATCAGCCCCAGCATTTT.

The CDR3 DNA sequence: TGTGCCAGTACGCCGACAGGGTCTAATGGAAACACCATATATTTT. This translates into CASTPTGSNGNTIYF. V gene TRBV19 combines with J gene TRBJ1-3, with 7 bases fitting TRBD1. The CDR3 loop spans 15 amino acids. Germline V lookup: CDR1 LNHDA, CDR2 SQIVND (reference sequence). Losses at the gene ends were 7 bases for V and 3 bases for J; bases not matched to a gene: 9.

The chain is built from TRBV10-2 and TRBJ2-1; TRBD1 matches 11 bases. After removal of 10 bases from V and 7 bases from J, the junction contained 3 bases not matched to a gene. The CDR3 has 12 amino acids. Germline V CDR1 and CDR2: WSHSY, SAAADI. The CDR3 reads CATGQGANEQFF. The CDR3 nucleotides read TGCGCCACCGGACAGGGGGCAAATGAGCAGTTCTTC.

This chain links TRBV4-1 with TRBJ2-1, with D maybe TRBD1 (6 bases). CDR3 size: 15 residues. Germline V lookup: CDR1 MGHRA, CDR2 YSYEKL. V was trimmed by 4 bases and J by 0 bases, leaving 10 bases between them. The CDR3 reads CASSLVDSSYNEQFF. The CDR3, as DNA: TGCGCCAGCAGCCTCGTGGACAGCTCCTACAATGAGCAGTTCTTC.

This clone showed up just once. V usage is TRBV3-1 (or the pseudogene TRBV3-2) and J usage is TRBJ2-7; 11 bases are shared with TRBD2. Germline lookup yields CDR1 LGHDT and CDR2 YNNKEL (reference sequence). V shed 4 bases, J shed 0 bases, and the junction held 8 bases outside the gene matches. The CDR3 is 17 amino acids. The CDR3 sequence: CASSRASGGSYSYEQYF. The CDR3 nucleotides read TGTGCCAGCAGCCGTGCTAGCGGGGGGTCATACTCCTACGAGCAGTACTTC.

CDR3 protein: CASSPTPVQGANTGELFF. CDR3 nucleotides: TGTGCCAGCTCACCAACCCCGGTACAGGGGGCGAACACCGGGGAGCTGTTTTTT. J is TRBJ2-2 and V is TRBV18; 8 nucleotides match TRBD1. This CDR3 has 18 amino acids. The germline CDR1 and CDR2 sequences are KGHSH and LQKENI. V gave up 2 bases and J gave up 0 bases; unmatched junction bases: 8.

The chain has TRBV6-5 and TRBJ1-2; perhaps TRBD1 as D (6 bases). There are 16 residues in the CDR3. Germline V gives CDR1 MNHEY, CDR2 SVGAGI. The V and J ends lost 2 bases and 4 bases respectively, with 17 bases between them. CDR3 bases: TGTGCCAGCAGTTACACCGGGACACATTTAGCCTATGGCTACACCTTC. Encoded protein: CASSYTGTHLAYGYTF.

The chain has TRBV2 and TRBJ1-5; possibly TRBD1 for D (5 bases). This CDR3 is 14 amino acids long. Trimming left V 3 bases short and J 2 bases short, with 8 bases between. Germline CDR1 SNHLY, CDR2 FYNNEI. As DNA, the CDR3 is TGTGCCAGCAGTGAGGGGGGTGGCAATCAGCCCCAGCATTTT. Amino acids: CASSEGGGNQPQHF.

The rearrangement uses TRBV9 and TRBJ2-7, with TRBD1 as a possible D gene (5 bases). The ends were cut back, 3 bases at V and 1 base at J, with 11 bases in the middle. Germline values: CDR1 SGDLS, CDR2 YYNGEE. The CDR3 has 14 residues. CDR3 region: CASSAGHGSYEQYF. As DNA, the CDR3 is TGTGCCAGCAGCGCCGGACATGGGTCCTACGAGCAGTACTTC.

The CDR3 region has the DNA TGCGCCAGCAGCGGCACTTGGATAGCCCCCTACGAGCAGTACTTC. Its protein is CASSGTWIAPYEQYF. The rearrangement joins TRBV4-1 to TRBJ2-7, with D uncertain. CDR3 length: 15 residues. V gave up 5 bases and J gave up 2 bases, with 16 bases separating them. CDR1 and CDR2 (germline): MGHRA, YSYEKL.

This clone was seen a handful of times. This sequence joins TRBV6-5 and TRBJ1-1; D unclear. This CDR3 is built from 12 residues. CDR1 and CDR2 (germline): MNHEY, SVGAGI. Trimming left V 8 bases short and J 3 bases short, with 10 bases between. The CDR3 sequence: CASLGVDTEAFF. CDR3 in DNA: TGTGCCAGCCTCGGGGTGGACACTGAAGCTTTCTTT.

This clone was seen a handful of times. The chain uses TRBV7-2 and TRBJ1-1; no definite D call. CDR3 length: 11 amino acids. Germline CDR1 SGHTA, CDR2 FQGNSA. V lost 6 bases, J lost 3 bases, and 5 bases lay in between. DNA of the CDR3: TGTGCCAGCAGATATGACACTGAAGCTTTCTTT. As protein: CASRYDTEAFF.

The chain links TRBV7-3 to TRBJ2-2; 7 positions match TRBD2. Per germline, CDR1 SGHTA and CDR2 FQGTGA. V gave up 5 bases and J gave up 5 bases; unmatched junction bases: 11. CDR3 length: 16 amino acids. CDR3 in DNA: TGTGCCAGCAGCCAACTTCGGACTAGTTGGACCGGGGAGCTGTTTTTT. It encodes CASSQLRTSWTGELFF.

This clone was seen a few times. CDR3 residues: CASSFATSGVGELFF. For the CDR3, the DNA is TGCGCCAGCAGCTTTGCGACTAGCGGAGTAGGGGAGCTGTTTTTT. The chain is built from TRBV5-1 and TRBJ2-2; 9 bases line up with TRBD2. The ends lost 2 bases at V and 8 bases at J; junction bases unmatched: 7. Germline loops: CDR1 SGHRS, CDR2 YFSETQ. The CDR3 loop spans 15 amino acids.

The chain joins TRBV4-1 to TRBJ1-4; 7 bases are a match to TRBD1. V was pared by 0 bases and J by 7 bases, with 5 bases of the junction left unmatched. Germline V gene lookup returns CDR1 MGHRA and CDR2 YSYEKL. The length of the CDR3 is 15 residues. CDR3 in amino acids: CASSQDTGAAEKLFF. As DNA, the CDR3 is TGCGCCAGCAGCCAAGATACAGGGGCTGCTGAAAAACTGTTTTTT.

This clone was detected only a few times. The chain has TRBV7-2 and TRBJ1-2; D perhaps matches TRBD1 (6 bases). Germline-derived CDR1 and CDR2 are SGHTA and FQGNSA. This CDR3 spans 15 amino acids. Trimming took 4 bases from V and 4 from J, leaving 16 bases between them. CDR3 loop: CASSSEYRAAYGYTF. DNA of the CDR3: TGTGCCAGCAGCTCAGAATACAGGGCGGCCTATGGCTACACCTTC.

The rearrangement links TRBV15 to TRBJ1-1; no clear D. The CDR3 has 15 amino acids. CDR1 is LNHNV and CDR2 is YYDKDF in the germline V gene (reference sequence). V lost 0 bases and J 8 bases, leaving 16 bases between the germline ends. The CDR3, as DNA: TGTGCCACCAGCAGAGATCGAGATATGGTTCGGGAAGCTTTCTTT. This gives the protein CATSRDRDMVREAFF.

The J gene is TRBJ1-6, the V gene TRBV19; TRBD1 aligns across 7 bases. This CDR3 has 13 amino acids. J gave up 6 bases and V 7 bases, and 3 bases lay outside the gene matches. From germline, CDR1 is LNHDA and CDR2 SQIVND (reference sequence). The chain's CDR3 is CASMRDSNSPLHF. CDR3 in DNA: TGTGCCAGTATGAGGGACAGTAATTCACCCCTCCACTTT.

This clone was observed once. The chain combines TRBV9 with TRBJ1-2; 7 bases map to TRBD1. J gave up 0 bases and V 4 bases, and 6 bases lay outside the gene matches. The CDR3 covers 15 residues. CDR1 SGDLS and CDR2 YYNGEE come from the germline V gene. CDR3 nucleotide sequence: TGTGCCAGCAGCAAAGGGGACAGTCCTAACTATGGCTACACCTTC. Protein: CASSKGDSPNYGYTF.